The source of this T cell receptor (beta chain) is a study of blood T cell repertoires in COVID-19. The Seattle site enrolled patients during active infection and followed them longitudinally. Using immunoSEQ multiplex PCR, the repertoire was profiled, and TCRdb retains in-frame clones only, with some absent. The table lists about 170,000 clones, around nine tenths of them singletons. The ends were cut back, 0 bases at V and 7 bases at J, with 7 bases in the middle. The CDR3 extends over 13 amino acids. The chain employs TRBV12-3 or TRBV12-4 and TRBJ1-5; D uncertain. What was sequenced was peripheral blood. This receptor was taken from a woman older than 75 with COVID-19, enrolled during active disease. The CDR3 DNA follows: TGTGCCAGCAGTTTAGCAGCGGGCCAGCCCCAGCATTTT. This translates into CASSLAAGQPQHF.